The 26 T cell receptor beta chains listed next were all sequenced from one sample in a study of blood T cell repertoires in COVID-19. Sequencing was performed with immunoSEQ multiplex PCR; in TCRdb, only in-frame clones are kept and a portion is missing. The repertoire holds some 200,000 clones, with around 84% as singletons. What was sequenced was peripheral blood. Source of these receptors: a man aged 30 to 45 with active or convalescent COVID-19.

The chain links TRBV20-1 to TRBJ1-2; TRBD1 is a possible D gene (5 bases). V lost 5 bases and J 3 bases, leaving 7 bases between the germline ends. The CDR3 totals 11 residues. Per the germline V gene, CDR1 is DFQATT and CDR2 is SNEGSKA (reference sequence). The CDR3 loop is CSAPGDYGYTF. The DNA of the CDR3 is TGCAGTGCTCCGGGGGACTATGGCTACACCTTC.

This chain links TRBV11-2 with TRBJ2-7; TRBD2 matches 13 bases. Germline V gives CDR1 SGHAT, CDR2 FQNNGV. V gave up 5 bases and J gave up 5 bases; unmatched junction bases: 9. The CDR3 has 16 residues. The chain's CDR3 is CASSRSLAGGRDEQYF. The CDR3 nucleotides read TGTGCCAGCAGCCGGTCACTAGCGGGAGGGCGGGACGAGCAGTACTTC. The full variable domain, with the rest looked up from reference TRBV11-2 and TRBJ2-7, is EAGVAQSPRYKIIEKRQSVAFWCNPISGHATLYWYQQILGQGPKLLIQFQNNGVVDDSQLPKDRFSAERLKGVDSTLKIQPAKLEDSAVYLCASSRSLAGGRDEQYFGPGTRLTVT.

This clone was picked up a small number of times. This rearrangement joins TRBV29-1 to TRBJ1-2; 8 positions agree with TRBD1. The CDR3 has 14 amino acids. The junction had 7 bases not matched to a gene; V was cut back by 5 bases and J by 2 bases. Germline loops: CDR1 SQVTM, CDR2 ANQGSEA. The CDR3 DNA reads as TGCAGCGTTCAGCTGCGGGACAGGAACTATGGCTACACCTTC. Protein sequence: CSVQLRDRNYGYTF.

The chain links TRBV5-8 to TRBJ2-7, with TRBD2 identical over 7 bases. Unmatched junction bases numbered 7, after V lost 1 base and J lost 3 bases. The CDR3 extends over 15 amino acids. Germline CDR1 SGHTS, CDR2 YDEGEE. CDR3 sequence (DNA): TGTGCCAGCAGCTTGACCAGCGGGGCTAGCTACGAGCAGTACGTC. This translates into CASSLTSGASYEQYV.

This chain uses TRBV12-5 with TRBJ1-5; the D gene is possibly TRBD1 (6 bases). The V end lost 7 bases, the J end lost 3 bases, and 16 bases lay between the germline ends. CDR3 length: 15 amino acids. The germline CDR1 and CDR2 sequences are LGHNT and FRNRAP. CDR3 sequence: CASVPHGQLNQPQHF. CDR3 DNA: TGTGCTAGTGTCCCTCACGGACAGCTCAATCAGCCCCAGCATTTT. Full variable domain (rest looked up from reference TRBV12-5 and TRBJ1-5): DARVTQTPRHKVTEMGQEVTMRCQPILGHNTVFWYRQTMMQGLELLAYFRNRAPLDDSGMPKDRFSAEMPDATLATLKIQPSEPRDSAVYFCASVPHGQLNQPQHFGDGTRLSIL.

The J gene is TRBJ2-7, the V gene TRBV27; 9 bases are a match to TRBD1. The CDR3 is made up of 17 amino acids. From germline, CDR1 is MNHEY and CDR2 SMNVEV (reference sequence). With V trimmed by 4 bases and J by 3 bases, 13 bases remained unmatched. The CDR3 DNA reads TGTGCCAGCAGTTGGGATTCACTAACGGGACAGGGCTACGAGCAGTACTTC. Its translation: CASSWDSLTGQGYEQYF.

The rearrangement joins TRBV5-6 to TRBJ1-3, with D maybe TRBD1 (5 bases). Germline V gene data show CDR1 as SGHDT and CDR2 as YYEEEE. CDR3 length: 14 amino acids. V was shortened by 2 bases and J by 5 bases, with 11 bases between the two germline ends. CDR3 nucleotides: TGTGCCAGCAGCTTCAGGGAGGGCCGAAACACCATATATTTT. It translates to CASSFREGRNTIYF. Full variable domain (remainder filled in from reference TRBV5-6 and TRBJ1-3): DAGVTQSPTHLIKTRGQQVTLRCSPKSGHDTVSWYQQALGQGPQFIFQYYEEEERQRGNFPDRFSGHQFPNYSSELNVNALLLGDSALYLCASSFREGRNTIYFGEGSWLTVV.

The chain combines TRBV6-5 with TRBJ1-1; 7 bases fit TRBD1. Germline CDR1 is MNHEY and CDR2 is SVGAGI. V lost 6 bases to trimming and J lost 4 bases; unmatched junction nucleotides: 8. The CDR3 is made up of 14 amino acids. The CDR3: CASSSDRLGTEAFF. The CDR3 DNA sequence: TGTGCCAGCAGCTCGGACAGGCTCGGCACTGAAGCTTTCTTT.

The chain joins TRBV5-1 to TRBJ2-2; 7 bases align to TRBD1. Per germline, CDR1 SGHRS and CDR2 YFSETQ. V dropped 4 bases and J dropped 0; count of bases not matched to a gene: 6. CDR3 length: 16 residues. In nucleotides, the CDR3 is TGCGCCAGCAGCAGAACAGGGGACGCGAACACCGGGGAGCTGTTTTTT. Translation gives CASSRTGDANTGELFF.

This chain uses TRBV7-8 with TRBJ1-2; the D gene is possibly TRBD1 (5 bases). The CDR3 sequence is 15 residues long. Trimming removed 5 bases from V and 8 bases from J, with 21 bases in between. Per germline, CDR1 SGHVS and CDR2 FQNEAQ. The CDR3 sequence is CASSLDSWRGGGYTF. In nucleotides, the CDR3 is TGTGCCAGCAGCCTGGATTCGTGGAGGGGTGGGGGCTACACCTTC.

The V call is TRBV30, the J call TRBJ1-3; the D is unclear. This CDR3 spans 14 amino acids. From germline, CDR1 is GTSNPN and CDR2 SVGIG (reference sequence). The germline V and J ends were trimmed by 2 bases and 0 bases, with 8 bases remaining between them. DNA of the CDR3: TGTGCCTGGAGTCCTAGGAACTCTGGAAACACCATATATTTT. This sequence encodes CAWSPRNSGNTIYF.

The chain recombines TRBV24-1 with TRBJ1-5; 8 bases match TRBD1. Per the germline V gene, CDR1 is KGHDR and CDR2 is SFDVKD. V trimming: 6 bases; J trimming: 1 base; junction bases outside the gene matches: 1. The CDR3 extends over 14 amino acids. Here the CDR3 DNA reads TGTGCCACCAGTCCAGGGGGCAGCAATCAGCCCCAGCATTTT. This sequence encodes CATSPGGSNQPQHF.

This clone was seen more than once but under ten times. The chain employs TRBV9 and TRBJ2-5; a possible D gene is TRBD1 (5 bases). The CDR3 consists of 13 residues. The V gene lost 4 bases and the J gene lost 1 base, with 8 bases spanning the gap. Germline CDR1 SGDLS, CDR2 YYNGEE. The CDR3 DNA sequence: TGTGCCAGCAGCAAGCAGGGCCAAGAGACCCAGTACTTC. It specifies CASSKQGQETQYF.

The CDR3 bases are TGTGCCAGCACCCTGCCCGGCCTGGGACAGAGCCCGTTCTATGGCTACACCTTC. This encodes CASTLPGLGQSPFYGYTF. This chain connects TRBV5-6 to TRBJ1-2; 7 bases align to TRBD1. The CDR3 has 18 amino acids. Looked up from germline, CDR1 is SGHDT and CDR2 is YYEEEE. J was trimmed by 4 bases and V by 6 bases; bases with no gene match: 21.

This clone was counted only a few times. The CDR3 loop is CASSLFDSYNSPLHF. The CDR3 DNA sequence: TGTGCCAGCAGCTTATTCGACAGTTATAATTCACCCCTCCACTTT. This rearrangement joins TRBV7-6 to TRBJ1-6; possibly TRBD1 for D (5 bases). Trimming took 2 bases from V and 4 from J, leaving 9 bases between them. This CDR3 comprises 15 residues. Germline CDR1 reads SGHVS; CDR2 reads FNYEAQ.

In this sample, this clone turned up once. The chain has TRBV19 and TRBJ2-3, with D tentatively TRBD2 (5 bases). Trimming shortened V by 8 bases and J by 6 bases, and 18 bases separated the two germline ends. Germline V gene sequence: CDR1 LNHDA, CDR2 SQIVND (reference sequence). This CDR3 has 14 residues. The CDR3 coding sequence is TGTGCCAGTGGGAGTGGAGTTTCGCGCGATACGCAGTATTTT. Translating it yields CASGSGVSRDTQYF. Full variable domain (rest looked up from reference TRBV19 and TRBJ2-3): DGGITQSPKYLFRKEGQNVTLSCEQNLNHDAMYWYRQDPGQGLRLIYYSQIVNDFQKGDIAEGYSVSREKKESFPLTVTSAQKNPTAFYLCASGSGVSRDTQYFGPGTRLTVL.

This clone was detected a few times. The CDR3 sequence: CASSLSGGKTQYF. As DNA, the CDR3 is TGTGCCAGCAGCTTGAGCGGGGGGAAGACCCAGTACTTC. The rearrangement uses TRBV5-5 and TRBJ2-5; 9 bases align to TRBD2. After removal of 1 base from V and 6 bases from J, the junction contained 1 base not matched to a gene. Germline lookup yields CDR1 SGHKS and CDR2 YYEKEE (reference sequence). There are 13 residues in the CDR3. The complete variable domain, with remaining parts taken from reference TRBV5-5 and TRBJ2-5, reads DAGVTQSPTHLIKTRGQQVTLRCSPISGHKSVSWYQQVLGQGPQFIFQYYEKEERGRGNFPDRFSARQFPNYSSELNVNALLLGDSALYLCASSLSGGKTQYFGPGTRLLVL.

This chain connects TRBV5-8 to TRBJ1-3, with 7 nucleotides matching TRBD1. The CDR3 consists of 13 residues. V shed 2 bases and J 8 bases; nucleotides not matched to a gene: 4. Germline V gene lookup returns CDR1 SGHTS and CDR2 YDEGEE. The CDR3 DNA sequence: TGTGCCAGCAGCTTTGACAGGGAGGACACCATATATTTT. It encodes CASSFDREDTIYF.

The CDR3 DNA follows: TGTGCCAGCAGTGACACAGGGGGCCTTAACTATGGCTACACCTTC. The encoded protein is CASSDTGGLNYGYTF. The chain employs TRBV6-6 and TRBJ1-2; TRBD1 agrees at 9 bases. With 5 bases clipped from V and 1 base from J, the junction kept 5 bases outside the gene matches. This CDR3 has 15 amino acids. The germline gives CDR1 MNHNY, CDR2 SVGAGI (reference sequence).

The chain combines TRBV4-2 with TRBJ1-1, with D possibly TRBD1 on 6 matching bases. This CDR3 contains 16 residues. Germline V gene data show CDR1 as LGHNA and CDR2 as YNFKEQ. Deletions cut 0 bases from V and 6 bases from J, with 17 bases between. CDR3: CASSQDLGGRPAEAFF. The CDR3 bases are TGTGCCAGCAGCCAAGATCTAGGGGGACGGCCTGCTGAAGCTTTCTTT.

This chain links TRBV5-1 with TRBJ1-1; unclear D gene. The V gene's germline CDR1 is SGHRS and CDR2 YFSETQ. The CDR3 covers 14 residues. Trimming took off 4 bases at V and 1 base at J, with 11 bases between the two ends. CDR3 region: CASSLTVTNTEAFF. In DNA form, the CDR3 reads TGCGCCAGCAGCCTCACAGTGACGAACACTGAAGCTTTCTTT. Complete variable domain (other parts from reference TRBV5-1 and TRBJ1-1): KAGVTQTPRYLIKTRGQQVTLSCSPISGHRSVSWYQQTPGQGLQFLFEYFSETQRNKGNFPGRFSGRQFSNSRSEMNVSTLELGDSALYLCASSLTVTNTEAFFGQGTRLTVV.

The genes are TRBV5-1 and TRBJ2-2; 8 nucleotides match TRBD1. The V segment lost 1 base and the J segment 4 bases; nucleotides outside the gene matches: 0. CDR1 is SGHRS and CDR2 is YFSETQ in the germline V gene. The CDR3 is 14 residues long. CDR3 protein: CASSLQGATGELFF. Here the CDR3 DNA reads TGCGCCAGCAGCTTGCAGGGGGCCACCGGGGAGCTGTTTTTT.

The chain links TRBV6-6 to TRBJ2-7; 8 positions match TRBD2. Trimming removed 6 bases from V and 8 bases from J; junction bases left unmatched: 9. This CDR3 region has 13 residues. CDR1 MNHNY and CDR2 SVGAGI come from the germline V gene (reference sequence). The CDR3 sequence: CASSLEQRGKQYV. DNA of the CDR3: TGTGCCAGCAGCCTCGAACAGCGGGGGAAGCAGTACGTC.

This clone is a singleton in its sample. The CDR3 protein is CASRPPGPYEQYF. The CDR3 DNA reads TGTGCCAGCAGACCGCCAGGTCCCTACGAGCAGTACTTC. This chain joins TRBV28 and TRBJ2-7; D is undetermined. Germline-derived CDR1 and CDR2 are MDHEN and SYDVKM. V dropped 6 bases and J dropped 2 bases, with 11 bases sitting between them. CDR3 size: 13 residues.

The rearrangement joins TRBV9 to TRBJ1-2; 8 bases are a match to TRBD1. Trimming at V came to 0 bases and at J to 1 base, leaving 2 bases not matched to a gene. In germline, CDR1 is SGDLS, CDR2 YYNGEE. This CDR3 is built from 15 residues. CDR3 sequence: CASSVDDRGNYGYTF. CDR3 coding DNA: TGTGCCAGCAGCGTAGATGACAGGGGTAACTATGGCTACACCTTC.

The chain uses TRBV19 and TRBJ1-2; maybe TRBD1 (6 bases). With 9 bases removed from V and 4 bases from J, the gap between germline ends came to 9 bases. This CDR3 comprises 11 residues. The germline V gene has CDR1 LNHDA and CDR2 SQIVND (reference sequence). The CDR3, as DNA: TGTGCCAGCAGGGGTCTCTATGGCTACACCTTC. Protein: CASRGLYGYTF.